A single T cell receptor (beta chain) is shown here with its context. Its antigen is currently unknown. One entry per CDR3 protein results from TCRdb running MiXCR on the 5' RACE reads. The data show more than 300,000 distinct CDR3 sequences, approximately 12% seen once. This record belongs to a study of T cells after yellow fever vaccination. Points from the study as a whole: A secondary response was less intense yet reached its peak sooner, at day 5 versus 15.

The CDR3 length is 16 residues. Germline CDR1 SNHLY, CDR2 FYNNEI. V was clipped by 6 bases and J by 0 bases, with 14 bases between them. Sequences were derived from CD4+ T cells sorted from PBMCs, sampled 45 days after the yellow fever booster vaccination. The TCR was taken from a man younger than 35 who received the YFV17D yellow fever vaccine. The rearrangement uses TRBV2 and TRBJ2-2; weak D call: TRBD2 (6 bases). The CDR3 spells CASSANSGSNTGELFF. The CDR3 region has the DNA TGTGCCAGCAGCGCCAATAGCGGCTCGAACACCGGGGAGCTGTTTTTT.